The entry below gives a single TCR beta chain sequence along with its context. Its antigen is unknown. The junction differs from germline at one of its ends, possibly a read error. This specimen belongs to a study of shared clonotypes between healthy human individuals. About the study: The study used three CD4 naive, three CD4 memory, two CD8 naive and one CD8 memory plate per donor. General observations from the study: Among donors, clonotype sharing was expected to be affected by sequencing depth.

Sorted-subset replicate PCR reactions contained roughly 210 ng DNA, corresponding to some 30,000 T cell genomes. Libraries were prepared by immunoSEQ multiplex PCR; TCRdb keeps only in-frame clonotypes and omits some of them. The sample lists around 2,000,000 clones; over 85% were seen once. Naivety among CD8 cells was defined by CD45RO negativity and positive CCR7 selection, thereby excluding terminally differentiated effector memory CD45RA+ cells. The donor population consisted of healthy HIV-negative adults with no recent acute infections or vaccinations. The sample comprised naive CD8+ T cells sorted from blood. This clonotype originated in a man between 18 and 35 years old in good health.

This chain's CDR3 is CASSLSLGLDYNEQFF. As DNA, the CDR3 is TGTGCTAGCAGCTTAAGTTTAGGGTTGGACTACAATGAGCAGTTCTTC. The V gene is TRBV7-7, the J gene TRBJ2-1; D is unclear. Germline-derived CDR1 and CDR2 are SSHAT and FNYEAQ (reference sequence). This CDR3 contains 16 residues.